Presented here are 5 T cell receptor beta chains from one specimen sequenced in a study of T cells in localized non-small cell lung cancer. TCRdb's table, derived via immunoSEQ multiplex PCR, lists solely in-frame clones and lacks some. The sample contains 53,000 or so clones, about 89% of which appear only once. The sequenced sample was peripheral blood, obtained before any cancer treatment. The receptors here all came from a man aged 35-69 years with stage I lung adenocarcinoma.

This clone was counted only a few times. The chain combines TRBV10-2 with TRBJ2-3; weak D call: TRBD2 (6 bases). Germline loops: CDR1 WSHSY, CDR2 SAAADI. V lost 2 bases and J lost 6, with 15 bases in between. This CDR3 has 15 residues. CDR3 loop: CASSELGSSSDTQYF. In nucleotides, the CDR3 is TGCGCCAGCAGTGAGCTCGGGAGCTCTTCGGATACGCAGTATTTT.

This chain connects TRBV5-1 to TRBJ2-2; D gene ambiguous. V dropped 2 bases and J dropped 5 bases, with 7 bases sitting between them. Germline CDR1 is SGHRS and CDR2 is YFSETQ. The CDR3 length is 13 residues. The CDR3, as DNA: TGCGCCAGCAGCTTAGGCGAGACCGGGGAGCTGTTTTTT. Its protein is CASSLGETGELFF.

This CDR3 reads CASSVGQMNTEAFF. The CDR3 DNA reads TGTGCCAGCAGCGTAGGACAGATGAACACTGAAGCTTTCTTT. The rearrangement joins TRBV9 to TRBJ1-1; possible D gene TRBD1, 5 bases. The V end was cut by 0 bases, the J end by 0 bases, with 6 bases between. CDR3 size: 14 residues. Germline V CDR1 and CDR2: SGDLS, YYNGEE.

V gene TRBV10-2 combines with J gene TRBJ2-1; the match to TRBD2 covers 8 bases. The CDR3 loop spans 13 amino acids. V gave up 11 bases and J gave up 8 bases; unmatched junction bases: 11. The germline V gene has CDR1 WSHSY and CDR2 SAAADI. In DNA, the CDR3 is TGCGCCGCAGGGAGCGGGAGCTCCCATGAGCAGTTCTTC. Translation: CAAGSGSSHEQFF.

This chain joins TRBV6-5 and TRBJ1-1; possibly TRBD1 for D (5 bases). Between the trimmed V and J ends, which lost 6 bases and 2 bases, there was a span of 13 bases. This CDR3 is 14 amino acids long. Germline loops: CDR1 MNHEY, CDR2 SVGAGI. The CDR3 DNA is TGTGCCAGCAGCCCCGGGGCGTTCAACACTGAAGCTTTCTTT. Its translation is CASSPGAFNTEAFF.